Sequencing of this TCR beta chain was carried out in a study of identical twins' blood T cells. Sample barcodes were added at both library ends during cDNA synthesis. How the authors handled the data: Each donor had about 100,000 to nearly 500,000 clonotypes. TCRdb redid the calling of the 5' RACE reads with MiXCR, one entry per CDR3 protein. What appears here as the V and J calls and clone size reflects TCRdb's work, not the paper's. The sample shows about 370,000 distinct CDR3 sequences, under 30% of them seen only once. Study-wide results and caveats: Shared CDR3 clonotype counts tracked mainly the product of cloneset sizes.

A remark on this clonotype: Its antigen is not known.

The sequenced sample was PBMCs. The origin of this receptor is a woman between 18 and 55 years old in good health.

The chain's CDR3 is CASSLEGNGVSPLHF. CDR3 DNA sequence: TGTGCCAGCAGCTTGGAAGGGAACGGGGTTTCACCCCTCCACTTT. This sequence joins TRBV5-6 and TRBJ1-6; D remains ambiguous. The CDR3 has 15 residues. V shed 0 bases and J shed 9 bases, with 13 bases lying between them. From germline, CDR1 is SGHDT and CDR2 YYEEEE. The entire variable domain, with the rest obtained from reference TRBV5-6 and TRBJ1-6, is as follows: DAGVTQSPTHLIKTRGQQVTLRCSPKSGHDTVSWYQQALGQGPQFIFQYYEEEERQRGNFPDRFSGHQFPNYSSELNVNALLLGDSALYLCASSLEGNGVSPLHFGNGTRLTVT.